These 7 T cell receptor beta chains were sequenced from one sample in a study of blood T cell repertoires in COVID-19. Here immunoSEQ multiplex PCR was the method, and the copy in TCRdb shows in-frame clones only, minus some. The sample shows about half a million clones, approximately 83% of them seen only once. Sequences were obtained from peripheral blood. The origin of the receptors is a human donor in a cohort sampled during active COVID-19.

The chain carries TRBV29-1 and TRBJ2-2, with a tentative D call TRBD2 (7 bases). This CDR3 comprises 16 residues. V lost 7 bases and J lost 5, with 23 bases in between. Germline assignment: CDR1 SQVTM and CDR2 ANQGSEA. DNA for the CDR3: TGCAGCGGGTTACGTGGAGTGGGAGGGGGTACCGGGGAGCTGTTTTTT. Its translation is CSGLRGVGGGTGELFF.

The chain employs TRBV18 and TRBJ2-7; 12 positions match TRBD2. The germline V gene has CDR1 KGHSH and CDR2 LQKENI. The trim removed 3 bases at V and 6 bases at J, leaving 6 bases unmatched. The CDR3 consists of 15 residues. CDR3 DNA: TGTGCCAGCTCACCCGCTAGCGGGAGGGCCGGCGAGCAGTACTTC. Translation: CASSPASGRAGEQYF.

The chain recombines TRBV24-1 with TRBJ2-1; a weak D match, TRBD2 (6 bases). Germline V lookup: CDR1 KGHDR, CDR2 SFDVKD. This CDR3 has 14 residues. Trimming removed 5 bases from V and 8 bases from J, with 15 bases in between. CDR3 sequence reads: CATSASGGVDEQFF. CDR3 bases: TGTGCCACCAGTGCCTCAGGAGGGGTCGATGAGCAGTTCTTC.

The CDR3 DNA is TGTGCCAGCAGCCACCGGGACAGGGGGATAGTAGCTTTCTTT. Translated, it gives CASSHRDRGIVAFF. The chain joins TRBV7-2 to TRBJ1-1, with 11 bases lining up with TRBD1. The length of the CDR3 is 14 residues. The V segment lost 5 bases and the J segment 10 bases; nucleotides outside the gene matches: 9. Per the germline V gene, CDR1 is SGHTA and CDR2 is FQGNSA.

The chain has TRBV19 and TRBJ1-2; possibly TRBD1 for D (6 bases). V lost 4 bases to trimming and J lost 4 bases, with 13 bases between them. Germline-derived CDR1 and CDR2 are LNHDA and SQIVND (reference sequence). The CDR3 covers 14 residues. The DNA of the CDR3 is TGTGCCAGTAGTACCAGAACAGGGAGCTATGGCTACACCTTC. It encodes CASSTRTGSYGYTF.

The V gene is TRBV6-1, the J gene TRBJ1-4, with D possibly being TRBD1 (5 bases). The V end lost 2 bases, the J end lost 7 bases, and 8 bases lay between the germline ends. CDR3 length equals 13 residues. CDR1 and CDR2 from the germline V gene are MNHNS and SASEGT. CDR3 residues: CASSEPGIEKLFF. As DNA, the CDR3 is TGTGCCAGCAGTGAACCAGGGATTGAAAAACTGTTTTTT.

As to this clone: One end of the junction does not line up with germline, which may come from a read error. DNA for the CDR3: TGTGCCAGCAGCTTCTGGCCGTCCGGGGAACCCCTCGGAAGTTTT. Amino acids: CASSFWPSGEPLGSF. The chain has TRBV5-6 and TRBJ1-4; D unclear. The CDR3 sequence is 15 residues long. Germline-derived CDR1 and CDR2 are SGHDT and YYEEEE.